This entry lists 8 T cell receptor beta chains sequenced from one sample in a study of T cell responses to AZD1222 COVID-19 vaccine. Measured with immunoSEQ multiplex PCR; TCRdb has only the in-frame clones, and not every one. The repertoire includes approximately 220,000 clones, 85% to 95% of them detected once, and 0.9% to 1.1% sits in the top ten. The specimen comprised peripheral blood, sampled on day 0 of MenACWY control vaccination. These receptors originate from an adult in good health.

V gene TRBV27 combines with J gene TRBJ2-1; possibly TRBD2 for D (5 bases). Germline V gives CDR1 MNHEY, CDR2 SMNVEV (reference sequence). The CDR3 is made up of 15 amino acids. The V gene lost 2 bases and the J gene lost 3 bases, with 11 bases spanning the gap. The DNA for the CDR3 is TGTGCCAGCAGTTTAACCGGGAATCTCTACAATGAGCAGTTCTTC. The encoded protein is CASSLTGNLYNEQFF.

The rearrangement uses TRBV5-1 and TRBJ1-5, with D unclear. This CDR3 is 13 amino acids long. Trimming took 0 bases from V and 4 from J, leaving 5 bases between them. The germline V gene has CDR1 SGHRS and CDR2 YFSETQ. The CDR3 nucleotides read TGCGCCAGCAGCTTGGAAAGAAATCAGCCCCAGCATTTT. Translating gives CASSLERNQPQHF.

The genes are TRBV19 and TRBJ2-7; D uncertain. CDR1 LNHDA and CDR2 SQIVND come from the germline V gene (reference sequence). The CDR3 is 14 amino acids. The V gene lost 6 bases and the J gene lost 2 bases, with 14 bases spanning the gap. For the CDR3, the DNA is TGTGCCAGTAGGAGAGGCACGGCGGCCTACGAGCAGTACTTC. It encodes CASRRGTAAYEQYF.

The chain employs TRBV25-1 and TRBJ2-7, with TRBD1 identical over 10 bases. Germline assignment: CDR1 MGHDK and CDR2 SYGVNS. Trimming took 4 bases from V and 1 from J; bases not matched to a gene: 7. The CDR3 runs 16 residues. The CDR3, as DNA: TGTGCCAGCAGTGTGGTAGGGACAGGGGTTTCCTACGAGCAGTACTTC. Translation: CASSVVGTGVSYEQYF.

The chain uses TRBV7-9 and TRBJ1-4; 7 bases are shared with TRBD1. Trimming cost V 2 bases and J 6 bases; bases outside gene matches: 6. Per germline, CDR1 SEHNR and CDR2 FQNEAQ (reference sequence). The CDR3 consists of 15 residues. The CDR3 loop is CASSLRGDSYEKLFF. The CDR3 region has the DNA TGTGCCAGCAGCTTAAGGGGGGACAGCTATGAAAAACTGTTTTTT.

This rearrangement joins TRBV7-9 to TRBJ1-2; D gene ambiguous. V was clipped by 6 bases and J by 2 bases, with 13 bases between them. Germline V gives CDR1 SEHNR, CDR2 FQNEAQ (reference sequence). This CDR3 has 14 amino acids. The CDR3 sequence: CASSPVGSNYGYTF. The CDR3 region has the DNA TGTGCCAGCAGTCCCGTTGGTTCGAACTATGGCTACACCTTC.

V usage is TRBV7-2 and J usage is TRBJ1-4; 10 bases match TRBD1. The V gene's germline CDR1 is SGHTA and CDR2 FQGNSA. There are 16 residues in the CDR3. V gave up 5 bases and J gave up 0 bases; unmatched junction bases: 3. CDR3 bases: TGTGCCAGCAGCCTGGACAGGGGGGCAACTAATGAAAAACTGTTTTTT. Translation: CASSLDRGATNEKLFF.

This clone was seen a single time. In DNA, the CDR3 is TGTGCCAGCAGTTCAGTGGCGACGCCCCTCCACTTT. Translated, it gives CASSSVATPLHF. This sequence joins TRBV6-5 and TRBJ1-6; D not resolved. The length of the CDR3 is 12 residues. The germline CDR1 and CDR2 sequences are MNHEY and SVGAGI. V lost 4 bases to trimming and J lost 13 bases, with 11 bases between them.